The 9 T cell receptor beta chains reported below all come from one sample, sequenced in a study of shared clonotypes between healthy human individuals. Measured with immunoSEQ multiplex PCR; TCRdb has only the in-frame clones, and not every one. The sample comprises approximately 500,000 clones, approximately 78% of which are singletons, and 9.5% to 15% rests with the top ten. Sequencing was carried out using PBMCs. The receptors originated from a middle-aged woman in good health. Some clones in this sample may be carry-over from other donors' samples.

The gene calls are TRBV30 and TRBJ1-4; 9 bases are shared with TRBD1. Germline V gene sequence: CDR1 GTSNPN, CDR2 SVGIG (reference sequence). V trimming: 2 bases; J trimming: 8 bases; junction bases outside the gene matches: 9. The CDR3 spans 15 residues. The CDR3: CAWSFTQGAGEKLFF. CDR3 in DNA: TGTGCCTGGAGTTTTACACAGGGGGCTGGAGAAAAACTGTTTTTT.

This rearrangement joins TRBV13 to TRBJ2-7; TRBD2 aligns across 9 bases. The germline V gene encodes CDR1 PRHDT and CDR2 FYEKMQ (reference sequence). The CDR3 has 14 residues. V lost 3 bases to trimming and J lost 2 bases; unmatched junction nucleotides: 2. DNA for the CDR3: TGTGCCAGCAGCTTCTTAGCGGGAGCCTACGAGCAGTACTTC. The encoded protein is CASSFLAGAYEQYF.

V is TRBV28 and J is TRBJ2-3, with 9 bases fitting TRBD2. V lost 11 bases to trimming and J lost 3 bases; unmatched junction nucleotides: 9. Germline-derived CDR1 and CDR2 are MDHEN and SYDVKM. This CDR3 is 14 amino acids long. CDR3 sequence: CAGGSGRLTDTQYF. As DNA, the CDR3 is TGTGCCGGGGGAAGCGGGAGGTTGACAGATACGCAGTATTTT.

This sequence joins TRBV19 and TRBJ1-5; a possible D gene is TRBD1 (6 bases). This CDR3 contains 13 residues. From germline, CDR1 is LNHDA and CDR2 SQIVND (reference sequence). V was pared by 5 bases and J by 6 bases, with 11 bases between. The DNA for the CDR3 is TGTGCCAGTAGTGAACAGGGCGCTCAGCCCCAGCATTTT. Protein sequence: CASSEQGAQPQHF. Full variable domain (outside the CDR3, taken from reference TRBV19 and TRBJ1-5): DGGITQSPKYLFRKEGQNVTLSCEQNLNHDAMYWYRQDPGQGLRLIYYSQIVNDFQKGDIAEGYSVSREKKESFPLTVTSAQKNPTAFYLCASSEQGAQPQHFGDGTRLSIL.

The CDR3 nucleotides are TGTGCCAGCAGCCGCGGGCTAGCGGACCAAGAGACCCAGTACTTC. Translated: CASSRGLADQETQYF. V usage is TRBV9 and J usage is TRBJ2-5; 7 bases fit TRBD2. CDR3 length equals 15 residues. The germline V gene encodes CDR1 SGDLS and CDR2 YYNGEE. The trim removed 4 bases at V and 0 bases at J, leaving 6 bases unmatched. The entire variable domain, with the rest obtained from reference TRBV9 and TRBJ2-5, is as follows: DSGVTQTPKHLITATGQRVTLRCSPRSGDLSVYWYQQSLDQGLQFLIQYYNGEERAKGNILERFSAQQFPDLHSELNLSSLELGDSALYFCASSRGLADQETQYFGPGTRLLVL.

This clone has only one observation. The rearrangement uses TRBV30 and TRBJ2-7; no reliable D call. The CDR3 consists of 11 residues. Germline assignment: CDR1 GTSNPN and CDR2 SVGIG (reference sequence). Trimming took 2 bases from V and 2 from J, leaving 4 bases between them. The CDR3, as DNA: TGTGCCTGGAGTCTCGCCTACGAGCAGTACTTC. Translated, it gives CAWSLAYEQYF.

The chain is built from TRBV9 and TRBJ2-3; D is possibly TRBD1 (6 bases). The V and J ends lost 2 bases and 0 bases respectively, with 7 bases between them. The germline V gene has CDR1 SGDLS and CDR2 YYNGEE. The CDR3 totals 14 residues. In DNA form, the CDR3 reads TGTGCCAGCAGCGTCACAGGGAGCACAGATACGCAGTATTTT. The encoded protein is CASSVTGSTDTQYF.

The chain recombines TRBV10-3 with TRBJ1-2, with TRBD1 matching 8 bases. Unmatched junction bases numbered 19, after V lost 10 bases and J lost 3 bases. Germline V gene data show CDR1 as ENHRY and CDR2 as SYGVKD. The CDR3 totals 17 residues. Written as DNA, the CDR3 is TGTGCCACCACCGTCCGGGACAGGTTAACTTACCACTATGGCTACACCTTC. It codes for CATTVRDRLTYHYGYTF.

The rearrangement links TRBV7-6 to TRBJ2-5, with D hard to call. The CDR3 covers 12 residues. Trimming took off 6 bases at V and 4 bases at J, with 9 bases between the two ends. CDR1 SGHVS and CDR2 FNYEAQ come from the germline V gene. CDR3 loop: CASSSRGETQYF. CDR3 nucleotide sequence: TGTGCCAGCAGTAGCCGAGGAGAGACCCAGTACTTC.